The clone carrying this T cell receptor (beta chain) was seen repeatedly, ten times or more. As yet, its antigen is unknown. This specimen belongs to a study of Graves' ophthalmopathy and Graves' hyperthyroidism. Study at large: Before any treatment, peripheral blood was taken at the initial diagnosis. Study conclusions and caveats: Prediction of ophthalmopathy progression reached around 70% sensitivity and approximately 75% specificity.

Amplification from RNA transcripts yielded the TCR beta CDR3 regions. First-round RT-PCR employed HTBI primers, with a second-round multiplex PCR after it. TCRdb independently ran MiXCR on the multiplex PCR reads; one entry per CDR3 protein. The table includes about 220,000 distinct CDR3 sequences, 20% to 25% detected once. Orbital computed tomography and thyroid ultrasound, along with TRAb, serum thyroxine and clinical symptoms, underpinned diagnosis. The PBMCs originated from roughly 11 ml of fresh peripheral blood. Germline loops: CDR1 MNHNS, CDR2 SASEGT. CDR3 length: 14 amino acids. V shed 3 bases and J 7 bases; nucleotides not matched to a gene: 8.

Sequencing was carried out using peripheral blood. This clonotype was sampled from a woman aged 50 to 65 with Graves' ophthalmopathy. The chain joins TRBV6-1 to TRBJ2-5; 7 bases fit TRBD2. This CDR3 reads CASSDPSGAGTQYF. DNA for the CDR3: TGTGCCAGCAGTGACCCTAGCGGCGCGGGGACCCAGTACTTC.